Listed below are T cell receptor beta chains from one sample, sequenced in a study of T-cell memory formation after mild COVID-19. TCRdb processed the 5' RACE reads anew with MiXCR; each CDR3 protein has one entry. The sample comprises more than 450,000 distinct CDR3 sequences, under 20% of which are singletons, and approximately 12% rests with the top ten. Sequenced: PBMCs or a T cell subset sorted from them (not recorded which). The receptors here all came from an adult woman who had mild COVID-19 (a few samples of this study predate the infection). Cell type and time point are not known. CDR3s leave out the opening cysteine and the closing phenylalanine or tryptophan. A clone size is listed for some rows: how often the clone was seen (once, few, many), or a class if it is expanded.

j_call,v_call,clone_size,cdr3_aa
TRBJ2-2,TRBV6-5,-,ASSYSPSGVATGELF
TRBJ2-2,TRBV5-1,-,ASSLGVTGGPDGELF
TRBJ1-6,TRBV6-5,few,ASSYHNSPLH
TRBJ1-5,TRBV5-1,few,ASSEGSNSNQPQH
TRBJ2-7,TRBV5-1,few,ASSFHEGPYEQY
TRBJ2-3,TRBV29-1,-,SVESTSRTDTQY
TRBJ2-1,TRBV6-5,few,ASSYSGPGQGSYNEQF
TRBJ2-3,TRBV24-1,-,ATSDRQARADTQY
TRBJ1-2,TRBV12-3/TRBV12-4,few,ASSFKGQDTSNYGYT
TRBJ2-6,TRBV7-3,-,ASSQGRRSGANVLT
TRBJ1-3,TRBV5-8,few,ASSLGRNSGNTIY
TRBJ2-7,TRBV5-1,-,ASSSRPVSSYEQY
TRBJ2-2,TRBV12-3/TRBV12-4,-,ASSSFPESAGELF
TRBJ2-7,TRBV6-2/TRBV6-3,few,ASTRRGGLEQY
TRBJ2-5,TRBV5-1,many,ASSGGGTQETQY
TRBJ2-1,TRBV14,-,ASSHEDGSGGAFYNEQF
TRBJ1-4,TRBV15,few,ATAPRGAGEKLF
TRBJ2-5,TRBV4-2,few,ASSLSTGAQGETQY
TRBJ2-1,TRBV20-1,-,SAGLDRWGLRLPGEQF
TRBJ2-7,TRBV12-3/TRBV12-4,many,ASSPGFEQY